This T cell receptor beta chain is from a study of cytomegalovirus exposure and HLA in healthy donors. Germline lookup yields CDR1 LGHNA and CDR2 YSLEER. The CDR3 is 18 amino acids. After removal of 0 bases from V and 5 bases from J, the junction contained 13 bases not matched to a gene. TCRdb keeps only in-frame clones here, not all; method: immunoSEQ multiplex PCR. Counted here are roughly 120,000 clones, approximately 88% occurring once; the ten biggest clones make up roughly 1.4%. This receptor was taken from a woman aged 25 to 39 in good health and CMV-seropositive. Specimen: PBMCs. The chain is built from TRBV4-3 and TRBJ2-1; TRBD2 matches 7 bases. This CDR3 reads CASSQEGTTPPSDNEQFF. CDR3 nucleotides: TGCGCCAGCAGCCAAGAGGGGACTACACCGCCCTCGGACAATGAGCAGTTCTTC.